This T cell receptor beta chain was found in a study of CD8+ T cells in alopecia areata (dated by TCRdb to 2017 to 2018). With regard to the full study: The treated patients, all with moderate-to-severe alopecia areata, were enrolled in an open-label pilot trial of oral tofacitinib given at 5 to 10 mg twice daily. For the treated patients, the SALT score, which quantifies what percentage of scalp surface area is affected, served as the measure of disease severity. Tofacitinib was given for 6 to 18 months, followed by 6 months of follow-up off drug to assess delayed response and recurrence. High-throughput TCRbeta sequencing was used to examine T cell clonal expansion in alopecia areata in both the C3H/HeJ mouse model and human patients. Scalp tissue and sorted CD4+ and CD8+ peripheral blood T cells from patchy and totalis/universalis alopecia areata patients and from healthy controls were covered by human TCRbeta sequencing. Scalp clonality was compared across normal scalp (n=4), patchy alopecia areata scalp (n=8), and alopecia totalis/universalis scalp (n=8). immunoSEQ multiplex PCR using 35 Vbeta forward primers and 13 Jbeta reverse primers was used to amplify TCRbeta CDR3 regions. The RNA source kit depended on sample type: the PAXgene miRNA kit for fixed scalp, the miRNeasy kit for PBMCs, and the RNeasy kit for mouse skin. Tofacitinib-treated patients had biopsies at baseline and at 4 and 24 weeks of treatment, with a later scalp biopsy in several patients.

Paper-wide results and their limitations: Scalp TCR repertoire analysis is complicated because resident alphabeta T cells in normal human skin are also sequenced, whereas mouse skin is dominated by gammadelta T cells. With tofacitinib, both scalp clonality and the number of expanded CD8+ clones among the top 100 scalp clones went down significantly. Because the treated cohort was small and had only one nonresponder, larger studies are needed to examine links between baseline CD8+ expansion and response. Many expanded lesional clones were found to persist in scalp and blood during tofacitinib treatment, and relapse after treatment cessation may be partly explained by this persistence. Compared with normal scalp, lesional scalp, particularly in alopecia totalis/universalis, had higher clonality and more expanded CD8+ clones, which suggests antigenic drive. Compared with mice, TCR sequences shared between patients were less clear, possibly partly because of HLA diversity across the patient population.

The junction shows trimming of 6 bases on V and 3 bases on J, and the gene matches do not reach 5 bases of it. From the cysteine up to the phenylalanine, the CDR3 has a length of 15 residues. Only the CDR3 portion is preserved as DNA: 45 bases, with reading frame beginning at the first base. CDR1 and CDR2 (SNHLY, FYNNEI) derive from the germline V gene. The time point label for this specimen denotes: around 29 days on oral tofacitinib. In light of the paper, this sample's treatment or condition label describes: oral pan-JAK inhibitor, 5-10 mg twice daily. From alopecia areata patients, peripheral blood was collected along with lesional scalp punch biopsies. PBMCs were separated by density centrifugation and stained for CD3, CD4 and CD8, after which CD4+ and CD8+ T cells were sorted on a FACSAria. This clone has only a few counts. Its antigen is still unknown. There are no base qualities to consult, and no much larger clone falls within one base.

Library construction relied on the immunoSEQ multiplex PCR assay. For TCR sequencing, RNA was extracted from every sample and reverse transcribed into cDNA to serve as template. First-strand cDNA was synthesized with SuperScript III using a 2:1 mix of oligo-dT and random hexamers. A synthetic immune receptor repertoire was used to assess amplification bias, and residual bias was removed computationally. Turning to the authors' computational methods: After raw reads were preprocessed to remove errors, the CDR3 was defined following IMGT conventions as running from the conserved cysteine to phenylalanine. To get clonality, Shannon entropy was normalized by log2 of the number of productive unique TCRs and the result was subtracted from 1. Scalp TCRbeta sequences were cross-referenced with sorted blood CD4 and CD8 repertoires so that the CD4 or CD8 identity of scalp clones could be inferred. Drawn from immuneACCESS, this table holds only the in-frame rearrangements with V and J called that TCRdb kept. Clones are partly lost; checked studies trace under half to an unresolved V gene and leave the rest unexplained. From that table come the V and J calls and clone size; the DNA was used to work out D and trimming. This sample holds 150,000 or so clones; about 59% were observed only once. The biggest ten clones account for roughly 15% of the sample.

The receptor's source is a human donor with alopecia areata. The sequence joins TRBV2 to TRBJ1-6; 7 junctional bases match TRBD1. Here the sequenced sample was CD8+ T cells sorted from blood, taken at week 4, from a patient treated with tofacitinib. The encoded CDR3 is CASSGTDRYNSPLHF. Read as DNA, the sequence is TGTGCCAGCAGCGGGACAGATCGCTATAATTCACCCCTCCACTTT.